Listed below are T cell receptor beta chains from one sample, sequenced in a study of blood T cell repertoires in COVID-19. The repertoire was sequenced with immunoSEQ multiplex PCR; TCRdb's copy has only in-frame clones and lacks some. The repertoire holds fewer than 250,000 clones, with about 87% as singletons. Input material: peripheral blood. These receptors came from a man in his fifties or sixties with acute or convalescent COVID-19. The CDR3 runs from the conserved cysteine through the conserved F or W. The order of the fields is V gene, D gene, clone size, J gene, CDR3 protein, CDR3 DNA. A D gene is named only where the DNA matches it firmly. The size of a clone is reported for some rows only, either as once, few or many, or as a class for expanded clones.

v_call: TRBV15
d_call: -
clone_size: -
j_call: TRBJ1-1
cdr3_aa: CATSRDPTGNTEAFF
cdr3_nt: TGTGCCACCAGCAGAGATCCGACAGGGAACACTGAAGCTTTCTTT

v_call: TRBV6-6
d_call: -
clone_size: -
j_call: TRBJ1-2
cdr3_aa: CASSPSGQRHYYGYTF
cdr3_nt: TGTGCCAGCAGTCCCTCTGGACAGAGGCATTACTATGGCTACACCTTC

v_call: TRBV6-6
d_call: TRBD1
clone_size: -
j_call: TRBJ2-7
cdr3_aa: CASSYSGQGRIEQYF
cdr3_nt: TGTGCCAGCAGTTACTCGGGACAGGGGCGAATCGAGCAGTACTTC

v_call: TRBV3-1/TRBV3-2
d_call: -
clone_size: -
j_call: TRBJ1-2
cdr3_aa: CASTPAGFNYGYTF
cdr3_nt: TGTGCCAGCACCCCGGCAGGATTCAACTATGGCTACACCTTC

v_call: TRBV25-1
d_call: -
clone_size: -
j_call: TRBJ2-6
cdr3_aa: CASMRQGGSGANVLTF
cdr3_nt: TGTGCCAGCATGAGGCAGGGCGGCTCTGGGGCCAACGTCCTGACTTTC

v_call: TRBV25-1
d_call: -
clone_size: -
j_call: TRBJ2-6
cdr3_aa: CASSEFQGIANVLTF
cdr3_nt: TGTGCCAGCAGTGAATTTCAGGGAATAGCCAACGTCCTGACTTTC

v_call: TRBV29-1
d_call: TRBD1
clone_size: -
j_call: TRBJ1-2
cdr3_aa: CSVDRTGIVGYGYTF
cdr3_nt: TGCAGCGTTGATAGGACAGGTATAGTTGGCTATGGCTACACCTTC

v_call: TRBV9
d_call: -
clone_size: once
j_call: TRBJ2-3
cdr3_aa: CASSVLGAPGDTQYF
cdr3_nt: TGTGCCAGCAGCGTCCTTGGGGCCCCGGGAGATACGCAGTATTTT

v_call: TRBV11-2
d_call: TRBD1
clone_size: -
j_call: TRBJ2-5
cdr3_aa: CASSYPDRGLLGTQYF
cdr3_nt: TGTGCCAGCAGCTACCCGGACAGGGGGCTGCTCGGGACCCAGTACTTC

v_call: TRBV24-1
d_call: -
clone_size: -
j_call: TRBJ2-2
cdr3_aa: CATSEVGAAGELFF
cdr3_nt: TGTGCCACCAGTGAGGTGGGGGCAGCCGGGGAGCTGTTTTTT

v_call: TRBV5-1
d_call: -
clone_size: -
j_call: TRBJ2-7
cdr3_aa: CASSLGPTGGSFPYEQYF
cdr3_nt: TGCGCCAGCAGCTTGGGTCCTACGGGGGGCAGTTTCCCCTACGAGCAGTACTTC

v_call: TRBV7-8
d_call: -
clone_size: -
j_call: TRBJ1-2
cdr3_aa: CASSSLPGEGYTF
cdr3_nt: TGTGCCAGCAGCTCCCTCCCAGGGGAGGGCTACACCTTC

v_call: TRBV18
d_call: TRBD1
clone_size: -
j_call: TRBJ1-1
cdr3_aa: CASSPLGQGYPTEAFF
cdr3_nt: TGTGCCAGCTCACCCTTGGGACAGGGATACCCCACTGAAGCTTTCTTT

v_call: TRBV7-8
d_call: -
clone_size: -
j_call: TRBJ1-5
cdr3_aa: CASSLGLGSPQHF
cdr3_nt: TGTGCCAGCAGCTTAGGACTCGGGAGTCCCCAGCATTTT

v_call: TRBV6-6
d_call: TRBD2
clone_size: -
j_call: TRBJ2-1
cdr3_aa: CASSYFASGGGNEQFF
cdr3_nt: TGTGCCAGCAGTTACTTTGCTAGCGGGGGGGGGAATGAGCAGTTCTTC

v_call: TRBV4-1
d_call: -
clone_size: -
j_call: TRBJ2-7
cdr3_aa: CASSPDGDYEQYF
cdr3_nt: TGCGCCAGCAGCCCAGACGGGGACTACGAGCAGTACTTC

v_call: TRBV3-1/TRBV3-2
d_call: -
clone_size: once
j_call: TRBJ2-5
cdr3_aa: CASSQLGQTQYF
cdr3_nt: TGTGCCAGCAGCCAATTGGGCCAGACCCAGTACTTC